This TCR beta chain was found in a study of T cell responses to AZD1222 COVID-19 vaccine. Study-wide results and limits: Mostly white British, mostly female donors; authors suggested clonal diversity may be underestimated.

Comment on this clone: As yet, its antigen is unknown.

Method: immunoSEQ multiplex PCR; TCRdb's copy keeps in-frame clones and lacks some. The table lists around 170,000 clones, approximately 91% of them singletons. The sample here was peripheral blood, taken on day 0 of AZD1222 vaccination. The sequence was collected from an adult in good health.

The DNA for the CDR3 is TGTGCCAGCAGACCGGGGGTGGGTGAAGCTTTCTTT. This codes for CASRPGVGEAFF. This chain uses TRBV6-5 with TRBJ1-1, with D tentatively TRBD1 (5 bases). V was cut by 6 bases and J by 7 bases, with 12 bases left in between. CDR3 length: 12 residues. CDR1 and CDR2 (germline): MNHEY, SVGAGI.